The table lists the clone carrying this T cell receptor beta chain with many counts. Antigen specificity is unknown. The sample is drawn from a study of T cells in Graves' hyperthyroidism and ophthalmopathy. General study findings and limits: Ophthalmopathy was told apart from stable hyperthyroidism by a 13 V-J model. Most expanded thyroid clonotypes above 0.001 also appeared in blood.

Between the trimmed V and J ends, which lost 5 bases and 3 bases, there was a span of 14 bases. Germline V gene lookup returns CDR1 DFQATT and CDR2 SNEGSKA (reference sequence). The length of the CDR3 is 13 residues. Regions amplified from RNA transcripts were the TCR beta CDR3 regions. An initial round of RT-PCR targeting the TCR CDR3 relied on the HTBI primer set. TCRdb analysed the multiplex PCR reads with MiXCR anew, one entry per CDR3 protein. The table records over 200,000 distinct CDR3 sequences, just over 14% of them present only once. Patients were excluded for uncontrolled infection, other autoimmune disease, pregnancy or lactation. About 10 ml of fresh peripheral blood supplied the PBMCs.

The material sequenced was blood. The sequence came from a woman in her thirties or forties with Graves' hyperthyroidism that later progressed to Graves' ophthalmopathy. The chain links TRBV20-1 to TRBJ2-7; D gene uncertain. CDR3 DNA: TGCAGTGCTCCCCACGGAACCCGCTACGAGCAGTACTTC. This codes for CSAPHGTRYEQYF.